This T cell receptor beta chain was identified during a study of blood T cell repertoires in COVID-19. On the study more broadly: Samples came from the United States, Italy and Spain, spanning acute and convalescent COVID-19. PBMCs, B-cell-depleted T cells, or T cells provided the cDNA or gDNA that made up the material.

Authors' processing steps: Estimation of nucleated cell counts was performed using reference gene primer amplification. TCRdb's copy holds only in-frame clones and misses some; the assay was immunoSEQ multiplex PCR. For V, J and clone size, that table is used; D and trimming come from the DNA. The data hold about 270,000 clones, with about 76% observed a single time. CDR1 and CDR2 from the germline V gene are MNHEY and SVGAGI. The V end was cut by 6 bases, the J end by 0 bases, with 9 bases between. The CDR3 has 15 residues. The source is a woman aged 55-70 years with active or convalescent COVID-19. Sequencing was performed on peripheral blood. The gene calls are TRBV6-5 and TRBJ2-6; TRBD1 is a possible D gene (6 bases). The chain's CDR3 is CASSQDSSGANVLTF. CDR3 sequence (DNA): TGTGCCAGCAGCCAGGACAGCTCTGGGGCCAACGTCCTGACTTTC.